This is a list of T cell receptor beta chains from one sample in a study of T cell responses to AZD1222 COVID-19 vaccine. The assay was immunoSEQ multiplex PCR, and TCRdb's table has in-frame clones only and misses some. The top ten clones hold about 4.6% of a sample with 110,000 or so clones, around 87% of them seen once. The starting material was peripheral blood, obtained 28 days after the second AZD1222 dose. The source is an adult who received the AZD1222 COVID-19 vaccine. CDR3s include the opening cysteine and the closing phenylalanine or tryptophan. D genes are given only for firm matches. Clone size is shown for a subset of rows, as once, few, many or a class of expanded clone.

v_gene	abundance	d_gene	j_gene	CDR3nt	CDR3aa
TRBV4-3	-	-	TRBJ1-2	TGCGCCAGCAGCCAAGATGGAACCAGCTATGGCTACACCTTC	CASSQDGTSYGYTF
TRBV19	-	-	TRBJ2-4	TGTGCCAGTAGTATGACGACAATAGCCAAAAACATTCAGTACTTC	CASSMTTIAKNIQYF
TRBV14	-	-	TRBJ2-2	TGTGCCAGCAGCCCCATGAATTTCCGGGACAAGAAACCCTCCGGGGAGCTGTTTTTT	CASSPMNFRDKKPSGELFF
TRBV5-1	-	-	TRBJ1-2	TGCGCCAGCAGCCCTAGGACCGGGAACGACTATGGCTACACCTTC	CASSPRTGNDYGYTF
TRBV27	-	-	TRBJ1-1	TGTGCCAGCAGTTATGGCATCGGGATGAGGACTGAAGCTTTCTTT	CASSYGIGMRTEAFF
TRBV10-3	-	-	TRBJ1-6	TGTGCCATCAGGAACCTCGGGGATAATTCACCCCTCCACTTT	CAIRNLGDNSPLHF
TRBV20-1	once	-	TRBJ2-7	TGCAGTGCTAGTCATCCCTTCCTCTTC	CSASHPFLF
TRBV5-6	few	TRBD2	TRBJ2-5	TGTGCCAGCAGAGGGACTAGCAGGCTCCAAGAGACCCAGTACTTC	CASRGTSRLQETQYF
TRBV5-4	-	-	TRBJ2-5	TGTGCCAGCATGAGGGGTAGCGGAAGATCCCAAGAGACCCAGTACTTC	CASMRGSGRSQETQYF
TRBV6-1	-	-	TRBJ1-1	TGTGCCAGCAGTGAACCTGCAGGGGCGAACACTGAAGCTTTCTTT	CASSEPAGANTEAFF
TRBV6-2/TRBV6-3	-	-	TRBJ1-1	TGTGCCAGCAGCCCCCATTATCGCGGGGACACTGAAGCTTTCTTT	CASSPHYRGDTEAFF
TRBV12-5	-	-	TRBJ2-1	TGTGCTAGTGGTTTGGGACACCAGCAGTTCTTC	CASGLGHQQFF
TRBV5-6	-	TRBD2	TRBJ2-7	TGTGCCAGCAGCGTGACGGGACTAGCGGGGGCGAACTTC	CASSVTGLAGANF
TRBV6-5	-	TRBD1	TRBJ1-2	TGTGCCAGCAGTTACTGGACAGGGTATGGCTACACCTTC	CASSYWTGYGYTF
TRBV7-9	-	-	TRBJ1-6	TGTGCCAGCAGCTTAGGGAGGGGCTCCTATAATTCACCCCTCCACTTT	CASSLGRGSYNSPLHF
TRBV4-3	once	TRBD1	TRBJ1-5	TGCGCCAGCAGCCTTACGTACAGGGGGTATGATCAGCCCCAGCATTTT	CASSLTYRGYDQPQHF
TRBV19	-	-	TRBJ2-7	TGTGCCACCCGGACAGCAGCCTACGAGCAGTACTTC	CATRTAAYEQYF
TRBV18	-	TRBD2	TRBJ2-1	TGTGCCAGCTCACCACCCAGCGGGGGGTCCTACAATGAGCAGTTCTTC	CASSPPSGGSYNEQFF
TRBV10-3	-	-	TRBJ2-1	TGTGCCATCAGTGAGGCTCCAGCGGAGACTTTGGATGAGCAGTTCTTC	CAISEAPAETLDEQFF
TRBV5-4	-	-	TRBJ1-2	TGTGCCAGCAGCCCCGGGAGGGGGGACTATGGCTACACCTTC	CASSPGRGDYGYTF
TRBV4-1	-	-	TRBJ1-4	TGCGCCAGCAGCCAAGATCCGGGGCTCTCATATGAAAAACTGTTTTTT	CASSQDPGLSYEKLFF
TRBV10-3	-	TRBD2	TRBJ2-2	TGTGCCATCAGCTTTAGCGGGAATCCCGGGGAGCTGTTTTTT	CAISFSGNPGELFF
TRBV5-4	-	-	TRBJ2-7	TGTGCCAGCAGCTTGGTCGCGGGGAGTACCTACGAGCAGTACTTC	CASSLVAGSTYEQYF
TRBV30	-	-	TRBJ1-2	TGTGCCCGGTCTCGAATTTTTCCTGGAGCTAACTATGGCTACACCTTC	CARSRIFPGANYGYTF
TRBV18	-	-	TRBJ1-1	TGTGCCAGCTCACCAGGCACTAACACTGAAGCTTTCTTT	CASSPGTNTEAFF
TRBV6-5	-	-	TRBJ1-3	TGTGCCAGCAGTTACCTGCCGCTAAGCTCTGGAAACACCATATATTTT	CASSYLPLSSGNTIYF
TRBV7-2	-	-	TRBJ2-2	TGTGCCAGCAGCTTCGGACAGGCCGGGACTAGGGGCACCGGGGAGCTGTTTTTT	CASSFGQAGTRGTGELFF
TRBV13	once	-	TRBJ2-1	TGTGCCAGCACCCGGGGAGGGGGATATAATGAGCAGTTCTTC	CASTRGGGYNEQFF
TRBV5-1	-	-	TRBJ1-1	TGCGCCAGCTCCCCTGGGGGCGGGAACACTGAAGCTTTCTTT	CASSPGGGNTEAFF
TRBV5-8	-	TRBD2	TRBJ2-5	TGTGCCAGCAGCACCGGGACTAGCGGGGTCCAAGAGACCCAGTACTTC	CASSTGTSGVQETQYF
TRBV6-5	-	-	TRBJ1-2	TGTGCCAGCAGTTATCGTTTAGCCACTAACTATGGCTACACCTTC	CASSYRLATNYGYTF
TRBV15	once	TRBD1	TRBJ1-1	TGTGCCACCAGCACCGACGTGGGACAGCGAGAAGCTTTCTTT	CATSTDVGQREAFF
TRBV7-9	-	-	TRBJ1-5	TGTGCCAGCAGCTTTACTGTTGGGGGCTCCCAGATTAGCAATCAGCCCCAGCATTTT	CASSFTVGGSQISNQPQHF
TRBV5-1	-	-	TRBJ2-3	TGCGCCAGCAGCGCCTCTCGGGGGCTGGGGGATACGCAGTATTTT	CASSASRGLGDTQYF
TRBV6-2/TRBV6-3	-	TRBD1	TRBJ1-5	TGTGCCAGCAGTTACGGCAAGGGGGCGACGAGAAGTCAGCCCCAGCATTTT	CASSYGKGATRSQPQHF
TRBV13	-	-	TRBJ2-1	TGTGCCAGCAGCCCGGCGGTGGGGCATGAGCAGTTCTTC	CASSPAVGHEQFF
TRBV24-1	-	TRBD2	TRBJ2-7	TGTGCCACCAGTGATTCCTTACTAGCGGGAGGATCCGAGCAGTACTTC	CATSDSLLAGGSEQYF
TRBV18	-	-	TRBJ1-4	TGTGCCAGCTCCCCCGTGGGGACGCAGAATGAAAAACTGTTTTTT	CASSPVGTQNEKLFF
TRBV12-3/TRBV12-4	-	-	TRBJ1-5	TGTGCCAGCAGTTTTGGAGGTCAGCCCCAGCATTTT	CASSFGGQPQHF
TRBV4-2	few	-	TRBJ2-6	TGTGCCAGCAGCCAAAAGAGCTCGTCCTCTGGGGCCAACGTCCTGACTTTC	CASSQKSSSSGANVLTF
TRBV7-2	-	-	TRBJ2-2	TGTGCCAGCATCCCGAGAGGAAGTAGCGACACCGGGGAGCTGTTTTTT	CASIPRGSSDTGELFF
TRBV4-2	-	-	TRBJ2-2	TGTGCCAGCAGCCCCCTGGGGACCACCAACACCGGGGAGCTGTTTTTT	CASSPLGTTNTGELFF
TRBV30	-	-	TRBJ1-2	TGTGCCTGGAGTAGGAGCGACGTCCTCTATGGCTACACCTTC	CAWSRSDVLYGYTF
TRBV11-1	-	TRBD2	TRBJ2-1	TGTGCCAGCAGCCTGGGGCTAGCGGGAGTTGAGCAGTTCTTC	CASSLGLAGVEQFF
TRBV28	-	-	TRBJ1-5	TGTGCCAGCACCCGGTGGCAGGGGAAAGCCGATAGCAATCAGCCCCAGCATTTT	CASTRWQGKADSNQPQHF
TRBV7-2	-	-	TRBJ2-3	TGTGCCAGCAGCTTACTCACTAGAAACACAGATACGCAGTATTTT	CASSLLTRNTDTQYF